The table lists the clone carrying this TCR beta chain with a few counts. Its antigen is not identified. This entry comes from a study of beta chain features in type 1 diabetes. Study observations and caveats: All four CD4+ subsets from Type 1 diabetes patients carried moderately but significantly shorter TCRB CDR3s.

Every bit of the isolated RNA underwent reverse transcription, so sequencing read expressed TCRB transcripts. Produced via immunoSEQ multiplex PCR; TCRdb's table is partial and in-frame only. The sample lists a few hundred thousand clones; approximately 12% were seen once. V was shortened by 1 base and J by 8 bases, with 11 bases between the two germline ends. The germline V gene encodes CDR1 SGDLS and CDR2 YYNGEE. This CDR3 comprises 13 residues. This chain uses TRBV9 with TRBJ2-3; the D gene is possibly TRBD1 (5 bases). This TCR was recovered from a woman between 18 and 30 years old with type 1 diabetes. Sample: naive CD4+ T cells from blood. CDR3 loop: CASSVQDQGTQYF. DNA for the CDR3: TGTGCCAGCAGCGTACAGGACCAGGGTACGCAGTATTTT.